This TCR beta chain stems from a study of sequential checkpoint blockade in melanoma. About this clone: The same CDR3 can be traced to other DNA sequences in this sample.

TCRdb keeps only in-frame clones here, not all; method: immunoSEQ multiplex PCR. Among under 20,000 clones listed, roughly 69% were seen once. This CDR3 comprises 15 residues. Germline loops: CDR1 SGHNT, CDR2 YYREEE (reference sequence). The trim removed 2 bases at V and 5 bases at J, leaving 6 bases unmatched. Treatment indicated: randomized to nivolumab then ipilimumab (arm A) or the reverse (arm B). The rearrangement joins TRBV5-4 to TRBJ2-3, with TRBD2 matching 9 bases. The source was CD8+ T cells sorted from blood (inferred from file names), collected from a patient given nivolumab and ipilimumab in sequence. This receptor was obtained from a human donor with melanoma. CDR3 amino acids: CASSFGGGAEDTQYF. In DNA form, the CDR3 reads TGTGCCAGCAGCTTCGGCGGGGGGGCGGAAGATACGCAGTATTTT.